Each of the 13 T cell receptor beta chains below was sequenced from the same sample in a study of blood T cells in healthy people across ages. Combining a sample-barcoded 5' primer with a J-beta primer mix, a second PCR ran for roughly 7 to 11 cycles. TCRdb re-called the 5' RACE reads through MiXCR, storing one row per CDR3 protein. Among hundreds of thousands of distinct CDR3 sequences listed, approximately 49% were seen once. Sequencing was carried out using blood. Receptor source: a man aged 25-40 years in good health.

This clonotype was detected ten times or more. This chain joins TRBV15 and TRBJ2-1; TRBD1 aligns across 7 bases. The germline gives CDR1 LNHNV, CDR2 YYDKDF (reference sequence). With 2 bases clipped from V and 1 base from J, the junction kept 2 bases outside the gene matches. CDR3 length: 15 residues. The CDR3 DNA is TGTGCCACCAGCAGAACAGGGGATTCCTACAATGAGCAGTTCTTC. Translated, it gives CATSRTGDSYNEQFF.

This clonotype occurred a few times. The CDR3 DNA is TGTGCCAGCAGCCAAGACGGAGTGGGAAATTCACCCCTCCACTTT. Encoded protein: CASSQDGVGNSPLHF. The chain combines TRBV4-2 with TRBJ1-6; D is unresolved. CDR3 length equals 15 residues. The germline V and J ends were trimmed by 0 bases and 7 bases, with 10 bases remaining between them. The germline gives CDR1 LGHNA, CDR2 YNFKEQ.

This clonotype was counted once. DNA for the CDR3: TGCAGTGCTGGGGCGCGGGGCCCCAATCAGCCCCAGCATTTT. Protein sequence: CSAGARGPNQPQHF. V gene TRBV20-1 combines with J gene TRBJ1-5; a possible D gene is TRBD1 (5 bases). The V gene's germline CDR1 is DFQATT and CDR2 SNEGSKA (reference sequence). Trimming removed 5 bases from V and 3 bases from J, with 14 bases in between. The CDR3 runs to 14 residues.

The chain combines TRBV20-1 with TRBJ2-7; 8 nucleotides agree with TRBD2. CDR1 is DFQATT, CDR2 SNEGSKA, per germline (reference sequence). The length of the CDR3 is 15 residues. With 3 bases clipped from V and 6 bases from J, the junction kept 13 bases outside the gene matches. The CDR3 sequence: CSASLTSGGASEQYF. CDR3 DNA sequence: TGCAGTGCTAGTCTGACGTCCGGGGGGGCGAGCGAGCAGTACTTC.

This chain links TRBV6-5 with TRBJ2-1; TRBD1 aligns across 8 bases. Germline V CDR1 and CDR2: MNHEY, SVGAGI. V lost 6 bases to trimming and J lost 6 bases; unmatched junction nucleotides: 10. The length of the CDR3 is 15 residues. For the CDR3, the DNA is TGTGCCAGCAGCCAGGGACAGGAGACTATCAATGAGCAGTTCTTC. Residues: CASSQGQETINEQFF.

This clonotype was counted a few times. The rearrangement uses TRBV12-3 or TRBV12-4 and TRBJ2-2, with D maybe TRBD1 (5 bases). V was shortened by 7 bases and J by 0 bases, with 9 bases between the two germline ends. This CDR3 is built from 14 residues. CDR3 sequence reads: CASTKQANTGELFF. Here the CDR3 DNA reads TGTGCCAGCACCAAACAGGCGAACACCGGGGAGCTGTTTTTT.

This rearrangement joins TRBV12-3 or TRBV12-4 to TRBJ2-7; 8 bases agree with TRBD1. V shed 8 bases and J 3 bases; nucleotides not matched to a gene: 3. The CDR3 contains 12 residues. This CDR3 is CASRQGYYEQYF. The CDR3 DNA is TGTGCCAGCCGACAGGGGTACTACGAGCAGTACTTC.

V and J are TRBV5-1 and TRBJ2-5; D gene ambiguous. Deletions cut 5 bases from V and 1 base from J, with 12 bases between. The CDR3 contains 14 residues. Germline CDR1 and CDR2: SGHRS and YFSETQ. CDR3 sequence: CASSLERFQETQYF. In DNA form, the CDR3 reads TGCGCCAGCAGTCTCGAGCGATTCCAAGAGACCCAGTACTTC.

Here the CDR3 DNA reads TGTGCCAGCACCGAAACCCTATGGCCCTACCGCTACACCTTC. Its protein product is CASTETLWPYRYTF. The V call is TRBV6-2 or TRBV6-3, the J call TRBJ1-2, with D unclear. This CDR3 contains 14 residues. Germline V gives CDR1 MNHEY, CDR2 SVGEGT. V lost 7 bases and J 9 bases, leaving 21 bases between the germline ends.

This clonotype was seen more than once but under ten times. The genes are TRBV20-1 and TRBJ1-2; D ambiguous. The V gene lost 0 bases and the J gene lost 0 bases, with 11 bases spanning the gap. In germline, CDR1 is DFQATT, CDR2 SNEGSKA (reference sequence). The CDR3 sequence is 15 residues long. The chain's CDR3 is CSAREEEQPNYGYTF. The CDR3 bases are TGCAGTGCTAGAGAGGAGGAACAGCCTAACTATGGCTACACCTTC.

The rearrangement uses TRBV7-2 and TRBJ1-4; D possibly corresponds to TRBD1 (5 bases). The CDR3 length is 15 residues. CDR1 and CDR2 from the germline V gene are SGHTA and FQGNSA. V was pared by 5 bases and J by 5 bases, with 15 bases between. The CDR3, as DNA: TGTGCCAGCAGCGCCGCCGGGACGGCCAATGAAAAACTGTTTTTT. It encodes CASSAAGTANEKLFF.

This rearrangement joins TRBV28 to TRBJ2-7; weak D call: TRBD1 (6 bases). This CDR3 has 14 amino acids. V lost 8 bases to trimming and J lost 5 bases, with 19 bases between them. CDR1 and CDR2 from the germline V gene are MDHEN and SYDVKM. The CDR3 is CASGTAHREHEQYF. As DNA, the CDR3 is TGTGCCAGCGGAACCGCCCACAGGGAACACGAGCAGTACTTC.

This clonotype has a handful of counts. This chain connects TRBV11-1 to TRBJ1-4; D gene ambiguous. Trimming removed 5 bases at V and 3 bases at J, with 16 bases between. This CDR3 is 16 amino acids long. Germline CDR1 is SGHAT and CDR2 is FQDESV (reference sequence). As DNA, the CDR3 is TGTGCCAGCAGCGCGAAGAGAGGGAAGGCTAATGAAAAACTGTTTTTT. This codes for CASSAKRGKANEKLFF.